The 31 T cell receptor beta chains presented below share a single source sample, sequenced in a study of T-cell memory formation after mild COVID-19. TCRdb reprocessed the 5' RACE reads with MiXCR, giving one entry per CDR3 protein. The sample shows around 340,000 distinct CDR3 sequences, around an eighth of them seen only once. The source material was PBMCs or a T cell subset sorted from them (not recorded which). The receptors originated from a man between 18 and 29 years old who had mild COVID-19 (a few samples of this study predate the infection). Cell type and time point are not known.

The chain couples TRBV9 to TRBJ1-3; possible D gene TRBD1, 5 bases. The CDR3 covers 18 residues. V lost 4 bases to trimming and J lost 0 bases, with 20 bases between them. Germline V gene sequence: CDR1 SGDLS, CDR2 YYNGEE. The CDR3 sequence is CASSPLAVDSRSGNTIYF. CDR3 nucleotides: TGTGCCAGCAGCCCTCTCGCCGTTGACAGTCGCTCTGGAAACACCATATATTTT.

This clonotype has just a few counts. The chain links TRBV4-3 to TRBJ2-3, with TRBD2 matching over 11 bases. CDR3 length: 16 amino acids. CDR1 is LGHNA and CDR2 is YSLEER in the germline V gene. After removal of 5 bases from V and 5 bases from J, the junction contained 9 bases not matched to a gene. The chain's CDR3 is CASSDISGGELDTQYF. The DNA for the CDR3 is TGCGCCAGCAGCGACATTAGCGGGGGGGAATTAGATACGCAGTATTTT.

The chain joins TRBV5-1 to TRBJ1-1, with D possibly TRBD1 on 5 matching bases. Germline loops: CDR1 SGHRS, CDR2 YFSETQ. V was trimmed by 2 bases and J by 5 bases, leaving 13 bases between them. This CDR3 has 14 amino acids. The CDR3 nucleotides read TGCGCCAGCAGCTTCCGGGACCCTGGGACTGAAGCTTTCTTT. This codes for CASSFRDPGTEAFF.

In nucleotides, the CDR3 is TGTGCCATCGCCTCACAGGGAGGACTGGGCAATGAGCAGTTCTTC. This encodes CAIASQGGLGNEQFF. The chain uses TRBV10-3 and TRBJ2-1; D may match TRBD1 or TRBD2 (6 bases each). Germline CDR1 and CDR2: ENHRY and SYGVKD. The CDR3 totals 15 residues. The V end lost 8 bases, the J end lost 6 bases, and 20 bases lay between the germline ends.

This clonotype was picked up many times. The chain employs TRBV7-2 and TRBJ2-7, with 8 bases identical to TRBD1. CDR3 length: 14 amino acids. Per germline, CDR1 SGHTA and CDR2 FQGNSA. V shed 5 bases, J shed 6 bases, and the junction held 9 bases outside the gene matches. CDR3 coding DNA: TGTGCCAGCAGCGCTCGGGACAGGAAATTCGAGCAGTACTTC. As protein: CASSARDRKFEQYF.

The rearrangement links TRBV29-1 to TRBJ2-3; TRBD2 might be the D (6 bases). Germline V gene data show CDR1 as SQVTM and CDR2 as ANQGSEA. This CDR3 is built from 12 residues. V was cut by 3 bases and J by 4 bases, with 8 bases left in between. CDR3 loop: CSVDGGADTQYF. The CDR3 DNA follows: TGCAGCGTTGACGGCGGGGCAGATACGCAGTATTTT.

This clonotype came up many times. CDR3 sequence reads: CASSQGLAGDSYNEQFF. The CDR3 DNA reads TGCGCCAGCAGCCAGGGACTAGCGGGGGACTCCTACAATGAGCAGTTCTTC. The V gene is TRBV5-1, the J gene TRBJ2-1, with 14 bases aligning to TRBD2. V lost 4 bases to trimming and J lost 0 bases; unmatched junction nucleotides: 3. The CDR3 is 17 amino acids. Germline CDR1 SGHRS, CDR2 YFSETQ.

This clonotype was seen a handful of times. The CDR3 region has the DNA TGTGCCAGCAGTGATTCACAGGGGTTGCCCTACAATGAGCAGTTCTTC. Translated: CASSDSQGLPYNEQFF. The chain combines TRBV2 with TRBJ2-1; 7 nucleotides match TRBD1. V shed 3 bases, J shed 2 bases, and the junction held 7 bases outside the gene matches. This CDR3 has 16 amino acids. CDR1 is SNHLY and CDR2 is FYNNEI in the germline V gene.

This clonotype was seen only a few times. The CDR3 sequence: CASSPTLNEQFF. CDR3 nucleotides: TGTGCCAGCAGCCCCACCCTGAATGAGCAGTTCTTC. The V call is TRBV7-9, the J call TRBJ2-1; unclear D gene. Trimming stripped 5 bases from V and 7 bases from J, with 9 bases between. The CDR3 is 12 amino acids. Germline V lookup: CDR1 SEHNR, CDR2 FQNEAQ (reference sequence).

This clonotype was recorded only once. The genes are TRBV19 and TRBJ2-7; 7 bases agree with TRBD1. The CDR3 consists of 13 residues. CDR1 is LNHDA, CDR2 SQIVND, per germline (reference sequence). J lost 6 bases, V lost 3 bases, and 5 bases had no gene match. The CDR3 loop reads CASSITGVGEQYF. The CDR3 nucleotides are TGTGCCAGTAGTATTACAGGGGTAGGCGAGCAGTACTTC.

This clonotype was seen repeatedly, ten times or more. This chain connects TRBV7-6 to TRBJ2-2; TRBD2 aligns across 7 bases. CDR1 SGHVS and CDR2 FNYEAQ come from the germline V gene. This CDR3 is 18 amino acids long. V gave up 3 bases and J gave up 0 bases; unmatched junction bases: 10. DNA for the CDR3: TGTGCCAGCAGCTTTCCCTTCGAGGGAGGGGCGAACACCGGGGAGCTGTTTTTT. This sequence encodes CASSFPFEGGANTGELFF.

The sample holds a few counts of this clonotype. The V and J genes are TRBV7-2 and TRBJ2-1; a possible D gene is TRBD2 (6 bases). Germline CDR1 and CDR2: SGHTA and FQGNSA. The germline V and J ends were trimmed by 5 bases and 3 bases, with 17 bases remaining between them. The CDR3 contains 16 residues. The CDR3 region is CASSPPTSRVYNEQFF. In DNA, the CDR3 is TGTGCCAGCAGCCCCCCCACTAGCAGAGTCTACAATGAGCAGTTCTTC. The full variable domain, in which reference TRBV7-2 and TRBJ2-1 provide the parts outside the CDR3, is GAGVSQSPSNKVTEKGKDVELRCDPISGHTALYWYRQSLGQGLEFLIYFQGNSAPDKSGLPSDRFSAERTGGSVSTLTIQRTQQEDSAVYLCASSPPTSRVYNEQFFGPGTRLTVL.

This clonotype is a singleton in its sample. The chain joins TRBV28 to TRBJ1-2, with a possible D match to TRBD1 (6 bases). V gave up 4 bases and J gave up 4 bases, with 16 bases separating them. This CDR3 contains 15 residues. Germline V CDR1 and CDR2: MDHEN, SYDVKM. The CDR3 loop reads CASSSLRQALYGYTF. The DNA for the CDR3 is TGTGCCAGCAGTTCCTTAAGACAGGCCCTCTATGGCTACACCTTC.

The chain has TRBV5-1 and TRBJ2-7; D is possibly TRBD2 (5 bases). CDR3 length equals 14 residues. Between the trimmed V and J ends, which lost 4 bases and 5 bases, there was a span of 16 bases. Germline CDR1 and CDR2: SGHRS and YFSETQ. CDR3: CASSTGTGSNEQYF. Written as DNA, the CDR3 is TGCGCCAGCAGCACGGGTACGGGGTCCAACGAGCAGTACTTC. The complete variable domain, with remaining parts taken from reference TRBV5-1 and TRBJ2-7, reads KAGVTQTPRYLIKTRGQQVTLSCSPISGHRSVSWYQQTPGQGLQFLFEYFSETQRNKGNFPGRFSGRQFSNSRSEMNVSTLELGDSALYLCASSTGTGSNEQYFGPGTRLTVT.

Comment on this clonotype: A read error may produce the germline difference seen at one junction end. The rearrangement uses TRBV12-3 or TRBV12-4 and TRBJ1-2; tentatively, D is TRBD1 (6 bases). This CDR3 contains 12 residues. The DNA for the CDR3 is TGTGCCAGCAGTCTGGCCGGACAGAGAATTCTATTC. It specifies CASSLAGQRILF.

The J gene is TRBJ2-1, the V gene TRBV13; 8 bases fit TRBD2. V lost 2 bases, J lost 9 bases, and 6 bases stayed unmatched. Germline V gives CDR1 PRHDT, CDR2 FYEKMQ (reference sequence). The CDR3 length is 14 residues. The CDR3 here is CASSLNRGGSEQFF. Written as DNA, the CDR3 is TGTGCCAGCAGCTTAAATCGGGGGGGCAGTGAGCAGTTCTTC.

In its sample, this clonotype was seen a few times. The chain uses TRBV14 and TRBJ2-7; a weak D match, TRBD2 (7 bases). The CDR3 consists of 14 residues. V was pared by 4 bases and J by 0 bases, with 10 bases between. Per germline, CDR1 SGHDN and CDR2 FVKESK. This CDR3 reads CASSRGGASYEQYV. CDR3 sequence (DNA): TGTGCCAGCAGCCGGGGGGGGGCCTCCTACGAGCAGTACGTC.

The V and J genes are TRBV27 and TRBJ2-2, with TRBD2 matching over 14 bases. V trimming: 7 bases; J trimming: 5 bases; junction bases outside the gene matches: 12. The length of the CDR3 is 18 residues. In germline, CDR1 is MNHEY, CDR2 SMNVEV (reference sequence). In DNA form, the CDR3 reads TGTGCCAGCACTGGGCTAACGGGGACTAGCGGGGGTACCGGGGAGCTGTTTTTT. Translated, it gives CASTGLTGTSGGTGELFF.

This clonotype has just a few counts. This chain uses TRBV20-1 with TRBJ2-6; the D is unclear. The germline V gene encodes CDR1 DFQATT and CDR2 SNEGSKA (reference sequence). V lost 0 bases, J lost 0 bases, and 9 bases lay in between. This CDR3 region has 16 residues. The CDR3 bases are TGCAGTGCTAGAGAGGACGGTCGCTCTGGGGCCAACGTCCTGACTTTC. It codes for CSAREDGRSGANVLTF.

The table lists this clonotype with a few counts. This chain joins TRBV14 and TRBJ1-4, with D hard to call. Trimming stripped 0 bases from V and 5 bases from J, with 22 bases between. Per the germline V gene, CDR1 is SGHDN and CDR2 is FVKESK. The CDR3 covers 19 residues. The CDR3 nucleotides are TGTGCCAGCAGCCAAGATCTCACCACATCGGCTCTCGGGAATGAAAAACTGTTTTTT. This sequence encodes CASSQDLTTSALGNEKLFF. Combining the CDR3 with reference TRBV14 and TRBJ1-4 gives the whole variable domain EAGVTQFPSHSVIEKGQTVTLRCDPISGHDNLYWYRRVMGKEIKFLLHFVKESKQDESGMPNNRFLAERTGGTYSTLKVQPAELEDSGVYFCASSQDLTTSALGNEKLFFGSGTQLSVL.

This clonotype was observed many times. V gene TRBV4-2 combines with J gene TRBJ2-2, with TRBD2 identical over 8 bases. This CDR3 is 15 amino acids long. The V gene end was trimmed by 4 bases and the J gene end by 7 bases; junction bases not matched to a gene: 8. Germline values: CDR1 LGHNA, CDR2 YNFKEQ. The CDR3: CASSPAGGVHGELFF. The CDR3 nucleotides read TGTGCCAGCAGCCCCGCCGGGGGGGTACACGGGGAGCTGTTTTTT.

This clonotype was seen at least ten times. The chain combines TRBV7-2 with TRBJ1-3, with D possibly matching TRBD1 (5 bases). The V gene's germline CDR1 is SGHTA and CDR2 FQGNSA. This CDR3 is built from 13 residues. Between the trimmed V and J ends, which lost 2 bases and 3 bases, there was a span of 5 bases. CDR3 amino acids: CASSLQGGNTIYF. CDR3 DNA sequence: TGTGCCAGCAGCTTACAGGGTGGAAACACCATATATTTT.

This clonotype has a count of ten or more. V gene TRBV20-1 combines with J gene TRBJ1-6; a possible D gene is TRBD1 (6 bases). The germline V and J ends were trimmed by 7 bases and 6 bases, with 22 bases remaining between them. CDR1 is DFQATT and CDR2 is SNEGSKA in the germline V gene (reference sequence). This CDR3 is 16 amino acids long. CDR3 nucleotide sequence: TGCAGTGTCGCAGGATGGGACACAGACCGTAATTCACCCCTCCACTTT. It encodes CSVAGWDTDRNSPLHF.

The V call is TRBV11-2, the J call TRBJ2-5; D unclear. This CDR3 region has 12 residues. V lost 4 bases, J lost 3 bases, and 6 bases lay in between. Germline V CDR1 and CDR2: SGHAT, FQNNGV. The CDR3 DNA sequence: TGTGCCAGCAGCTCTCTTGAAGAGACCCAGTACTTC. It translates to CASSSLEETQYF.

The gene calls are TRBV20-1 and TRBJ1-2, with TRBD1 matching 8 bases. Germline V gene data show CDR1 as DFQATT and CDR2 as SNEGSKA (reference sequence). V shed 2 bases, J shed 8 bases, and the junction held 7 bases outside the gene matches. The CDR3 sequence is 13 residues long. CDR3 in DNA: TGCAGTGCTAGATCGACAGGGACAGGCGGCTACACCTTC. Amino acid sequence: CSARSTGTGGYTF.

V and J are TRBV6-5 and TRBJ1-1; no firm D call. This CDR3 has 14 residues. Trimming removed 0 bases at V and 0 bases at J, with 5 bases between. Germline V gene sequence: CDR1 MNHEY, CDR2 SVGAGI. Here the CDR3 reads CASSYSSMNTEAFF. CDR3 nucleotides: TGTGCCAGCAGTTACTCGTCGATGAACACTGAAGCTTTCTTT.

This clonotype was observed at least ten times. The chain couples TRBV24-1 to TRBJ2-1; a possible D gene is TRBD2 (6 bases). CDR3 size: 12 residues. The V and J ends lost 7 bases and 5 bases respectively, with 8 bases between them. Per the germline V gene, CDR1 is KGHDR and CDR2 is SFDVKD. DNA of the CDR3: TGTGCCACCAGGGGAGGTGACAATGAGCAGTTCTTC. This encodes CATRGGDNEQFF.

This clonotype was observed many times. The V and J genes are TRBV6-5 and TRBJ1-1; a possible D gene is TRBD1 (5 bases). Germline-derived CDR1 and CDR2 are MNHEY and SVGAGI. CDR3 length equals 14 residues. Trimming left V 1 base short and J 2 bases short, with 8 bases between. CDR3 bases: TGTGCCAGCAGTTACTGGGGGATTAACACTGAAGCTTTCTTT. Translated, it gives CASSYWGINTEAFF.

This clonotype was found many times. The J gene is TRBJ2-1, the V gene TRBV4-1; 9 nucleotides agree with TRBD1. The CDR3 covers 18 residues. Trimming cost V 1 base and J 7 bases; bases outside gene matches: 14. CDR1 MGHRA and CDR2 YSYEKL come from the germline V gene. The CDR3 reads CASSQGQGESLVGNEQFF. The CDR3 coding sequence is TGCGCCAGCAGCCAAGGACAGGGGGAATCGTTGGTGGGGAATGAGCAGTTCTTC.

This clonotype was seen more than once but under ten times. The gene calls are TRBV2 and TRBJ1-2; TRBD1 aligns across 8 bases. J was trimmed by 4 bases and V by 4 bases; bases with no gene match: 5. CDR3 length: 14 amino acids. Germline values: CDR1 SNHLY, CDR2 FYNNEI. The CDR3 DNA reads TGTGCCAGCAGTGGTGGACAGGGTGGCTATGGCTACACCTTC. Translating gives CASSGGQGGYGYTF.

The chain links TRBV7-3 to TRBJ2-5; 11 bases align to TRBD2. There are 15 residues in the CDR3. Germline V gene lookup returns CDR1 SGHTA and CDR2 FQGTGA. With 5 bases clipped from V and 5 bases from J, the junction kept 7 bases outside the gene matches. This CDR3 is CASSPVAGGQETQYF. CDR3 coding DNA: TGTGCCAGCAGCCCCGTAGCGGGGGGGCAGGAGACCCAGTACTTC.